These 32 T cell receptor beta chains came from one sample sequenced in a study of beta chain features in type 1 diabetes. Since all of the isolated RNA was reverse transcribed, expressed TCRB transcripts were what got sequenced. Generated by immunoSEQ multiplex PCR, the TCRdb table keeps only in-frame clones and is missing some. The sample records hundreds of thousands of clones, 30% being singletons. The sequencing sample was made of naive CD4+ T cells from blood. The receptor source for this set is a man aged 18 to 29 in good health.

The J gene is TRBJ2-6, the V gene TRBV10-3; 7 nucleotides agree with TRBD2. Per the germline V gene, CDR1 is ENHRY and CDR2 is SYGVKD. Trimming took 10 bases from V and 0 from J; bases not matched to a gene: 9. This CDR3 region has 16 residues. The CDR3 reads CATGTGGFSGANVLTF. CDR3 nucleotide sequence: TGTGCCACCGGAACCGGGGGGTTCTCTGGGGCCAACGTCCTGACTTTC.

The chain couples TRBV7-9 to TRBJ2-7; 8 bases fit TRBD1. This CDR3 contains 15 residues. Looked up from germline, CDR1 is SEHNR and CDR2 is FQNEAQ (reference sequence). The V and J ends lost 5 bases and 1 base, in that order; junction bases with no gene match: 7. DNA for the CDR3: TGTGCCAGCAGCGCCCTGACAGGGGATTCCTACGAGCAGTACTTC. Translating gives CASSALTGDSYEQYF.

V and J are TRBV30 and TRBJ2-1; D unresolved. Between the trimmed V and J ends, which lost 0 bases and 4 bases, there was a span of 16 bases. The germline V gene has CDR1 GTSNPN and CDR2 SVGIG (reference sequence). The CDR3 sequence is 16 residues long. CDR3 amino acids: CAWSVPPRSWYNEQFF. CDR3 sequence (DNA): TGTGCCTGGAGTGTACCCCCCCGTTCTTGGTACAATGAGCAGTTCTTC.

CDR3 sequence: CASSLHVGGSTYEQYF. The CDR3 DNA follows: TGTGCCAGCAGTTTACATGTTGGGGGGAGTACCTACGAGCAGTACTTC. V is TRBV27 and J is TRBJ2-7, with a weak D call TRBD2 (6 bases). Germline V gives CDR1 MNHEY, CDR2 SMNVEV (reference sequence). Between the trimmed V and J ends, which lost 2 bases and 2 bases, there was a span of 16 bases. This CDR3 contains 16 residues.

In this sample, this clone turned up a few times. J is TRBJ1-1 and V is TRBV29-1, with D possibly TRBD1 on 5 matching bases. The germline CDR1 and CDR2 sequences are SQVTM and ANQGSEA. The CDR3 loop spans 12 amino acids. V was trimmed by 8 bases and J by 7 bases, leaving 17 bases between them. The CDR3 DNA is TGCAGCATTTCATCGGGGCCAATTGAAGCTTTCTTT. Translated: CSISSGPIEAFF.

This clone was seen a few times. An end of the junction does not agree with germline; a read error may underlie this. V and J are TRBV2 and TRBJ2-5; no definite D call. This CDR3 is 12 amino acids long. Looked up from germline, CDR1 is SNHLY and CDR2 is FYNNEI. CDR3 DNA sequence: TGTGCCAGCAGTGCTCTTGGCAGCCGGTCAAACTTC. Protein product: CASSALGSRSNF.

This sequence joins TRBV7-2 and TRBJ2-3; 8 bases are shared with TRBD1. The CDR3 runs 15 residues. Losses at the gene ends were 1 base for V and 5 bases for J; bases not matched to a gene: 5. Germline lookup yields CDR1 SGHTA and CDR2 FQGNSA. Here the CDR3 reads CASSLVVTGEDTQYF. DNA of the CDR3: TGTGCCAGCAGCTTAGTCGTGACAGGGGAAGATACGCAGTATTTT.

This clone was seen only a few times. The chain carries TRBV29-1 and TRBJ2-6; D unresolved. Germline V gene data show CDR1 as SQVTM and CDR2 as ANQGSEA. CDR3 length: 12 amino acids. Deletions cut 6 bases from V and 0 bases from J, with 3 bases between. The CDR3 is CSVHSGANVLTF. CDR3 nucleotides: TGCAGCGTCCACTCTGGGGCCAACGTCCTGACTTTC.

V gene TRBV21-1 combines with J gene TRBJ2-6; TRBD1 is the table's D call and was not checked against the DNA. TRBV21-1 is noted as a pseudogene. This CDR3 spans 13 amino acids. CDR3 coding DNA: TGTGCAGCAGGGGACTCTGGGGCCAACGTCCTGACTTTC. Translation: CAAGDSGANVLTF.

This clone has just a few counts. The chain is built from TRBV7-2 and TRBJ1-4, with a weak D call TRBD1 (5 bases). The CDR3 loop spans 15 amino acids. CDR1 is SGHTA, CDR2 FQGNSA, per germline. V dropped 5 bases and J dropped 7 bases, with 17 bases sitting between them. CDR3 sequence reads: CASSPRRGDGEKLFF. CDR3 in DNA: TGTGCCAGCAGCCCCCGGAGAGGGGACGGTGAAAAACTGTTTTTT.

This clone was seen only a few times. This chain links TRBV5-1 with TRBJ2-5; tentatively, D is TRBD1 (5 bases). Germline CDR1 is SGHRS and CDR2 is YFSETQ. The CDR3 sequence is 13 residues long. The V gene lost 0 bases and the J gene lost 3 bases, with 6 bases spanning the gap. The CDR3 spells CASSLEGEETQYF. CDR3 coding DNA: TGCGCCAGCAGCTTGGAAGGGGAAGAGACCCAGTACTTC.

This clone appeared a few times. The sample has other DNA sequences that encode this CDR3 too. The genes are TRBV5-1 and TRBJ2-3; D gene ambiguous. This CDR3 is built from 12 residues. V was clipped by 2 bases and J by 1 base, with 2 bases between them. CDR1 is SGHRS and CDR2 is YFSETQ in the germline V gene. Here the CDR3 DNA reads TGCGCCAGCAGCTTCGGCACAGATACGCAGTATTTT. As protein: CASSFGTDTQYF.

This chain joins TRBV7-2 and TRBJ2-1; 7 positions match TRBD1. The CDR3 is 12 amino acids. With 4 bases clipped from V and 7 bases from J, the junction kept 1 base outside the gene matches. In germline, CDR1 is SGHTA, CDR2 FQGNSA. CDR3 protein: CASSSQGNEQFF. The CDR3 nucleotides are TGTGCCAGCAGCTCACAGGGGAATGAGCAGTTCTTC.

The rearrangement joins TRBV28 to TRBJ2-7, with D uncertain. The CDR3 is 13 amino acids. Germline V gene sequence: CDR1 MDHEN, CDR2 SYDVKM. With 6 bases removed from V and 3 bases from J, the gap between germline ends came to 12 bases. The CDR3: CASSLDQDYEQYF. The DNA for the CDR3 is TGTGCCAGCAGCCTGGACCAGGACTACGAGCAGTACTTC. The variable domain in full, with the rest retrieved from reference TRBV28 and TRBJ2-7, is DVKVTQSSRYLVKRTGEKVFLECVQDMDHENMFWYRQDPGLGLRLIYFSYDVKMKEKGDIPEGYSVSREKKERFSLILESASTNQTSMYLCASSLDQDYEQYFGPGTRLTVT.

This clone was observed a handful of times. The chain combines TRBV18 with TRBJ2-5, with D tentatively TRBD1 (6 bases). The length of the CDR3 is 15 residues. Trimming stripped 2 bases from V and 3 bases from J, with 13 bases between. CDR1 KGHSH and CDR2 LQKENI come from the germline V gene. In DNA, the CDR3 is TGTGCCAGCTCACCATTGTGGGACAAAAAAGAGACCCAGTACTTC. As protein: CASSPLWDKKETQYF. The whole variable domain, remainder taken from reference TRBV18 and TRBJ2-5, is NAGVMQNPRHLVRRRGQEARLRCSPMKGHSHVYWYRQLPEEGLKFMVYLQKENIIDESGMPKERFSAEFPKEGPSILRIQQVVRGDSAAYFCASSPLWDKKETQYFGPGTRLLVL.

This chain uses TRBV29-1 with TRBJ1-5; D is perhaps TRBD1 (5 bases). There are 13 residues in the CDR3. V lost 4 bases, J lost 4 bases, and 11 bases lay in between. The germline V gene has CDR1 SQVTM and CDR2 ANQGSEA. CDR3 in DNA: TGCAGCGTTGGGCAGGACACTAATCAGCCCCAGCATTTT. The encoded protein is CSVGQDTNQPQHF. Supplemented by reference TRBV29-1 and TRBJ1-5, the full variable domain reads SAVISQKPSRDICQRGTSLTIQCQVDSQVTMMFWYRQQPGQSLTLIATANQGSEATYESGFVIDKFPISRPNLTFSTLTVSNMSPEDSSIYLCSVGQDTNQPQHFGDGTRLSIL.

The CDR3, as DNA: TGTGCCAGCAGCCAAGATTTTCGCCACGAGCAGTACTTC. Protein: CASSQDFRHEQYF. This chain joins TRBV4-2 and TRBJ2-7; D is uncertain. The ends were cut back, 0 bases at V and 5 bases at J, with 8 bases in the middle. In germline, CDR1 is LGHNA, CDR2 YNFKEQ. The length of the CDR3 is 13 residues.

This clone was observed a few times. The chain carries TRBV11-2 and TRBJ2-3; D gene uncertain. V was trimmed by 8 bases and J by 0 bases, leaving 15 bases between them. The length of the CDR3 is 15 residues. Germline V CDR1 and CDR2: SGHAT, FQNNGV. This chain's CDR3 is CASGLSGSSTDTQYF. DNA for the CDR3: TGTGCCAGCGGGCTCTCCGGCAGTAGCACAGATACGCAGTATTTT.

DNA of the CDR3: TGTGCCAGCAGCTTAACGGGCAGGGGCACAGATACGCAGTATTTT. Encoded protein: CASSLTGRGTDTQYF. The V and J genes are TRBV7-3 and TRBJ2-3, with D perhaps matching TRBD1 (5 bases). There are 15 residues in the CDR3. Trimming left V 0 bases short and J 1 base short, with 8 bases between. Germline-derived CDR1 and CDR2 are SGHTA and FQGTGA.

This clone has more than one count but fewer than ten. A much larger clone differs from this one at a single base, so this may be a read error. Other DNA sequences of this sample code for an identical CDR3. J is TRBJ2-3 and V is TRBV7-9; no definite D call. From germline, CDR1 is SEHNR and CDR2 FQNEAQ (reference sequence). Trimming took 2 bases from V and 4 from J, leaving 1 base between them. The CDR3 is 11 residues long. CDR3 nucleotide sequence: TGTGCCAGCAGCTTATCAGATACGCAGTATTTT. Protein: CASSLSDTQYF.

The chain couples TRBV29-1 to TRBJ2-1; tentatively, D is TRBD2 (6 bases). Germline values: CDR1 SQVTM, CDR2 ANQGSEA. This CDR3 has 12 residues. V lost 5 bases and J lost 6, with 11 bases in between. The CDR3 sequence: CSVRRVGNEQFF. DNA of the CDR3: TGCAGCGTTCGGAGGGTGGGCAATGAGCAGTTCTTC.

This clone showed up just a few times. V and J are TRBV7-2 and TRBJ2-1; D is ambiguous. This CDR3 spans 14 amino acids. Germline V gene sequence: CDR1 SGHTA, CDR2 FQGNSA. The V gene lost 1 base and the J gene lost 6 bases, with 10 bases spanning the gap. CDR3 bases: TGTGCCAGCAGCTTAGAAATAGGTTTCAATGAGCAGTTCTTC. Translation gives CASSLEIGFNEQFF.

This clone turned up a few times. The chain links TRBV27 to TRBJ2-2; D is unresolved. The CDR3 spans 15 residues. Per germline, CDR1 MNHEY and CDR2 SMNVEV (reference sequence). Trimming left V 5 bases short and J 5 bases short, with 15 bases between. Written as DNA, the CDR3 is TGTGCCAGCAGTCCCTCGGTGGAGAGGACCGGGGAGCTGTTTTTT. Its translation: CASSPSVERTGELFF.

A word on this clone: Other DNA sequences in this specimen translate into the identical CDR3. The rearrangement joins TRBV20-1 to TRBJ1-2, with D unclear. This CDR3 region has 11 residues. V lost 1 base, J lost 7 bases, and 7 bases lay in between. In germline, CDR1 is DFQATT, CDR2 SNEGSKA (reference sequence). In nucleotides, the CDR3 is TGCAGTGCTAGAGTGTCCGGTGGCTACACCTTC. It encodes CSARVSGGYTF.

This clone was detected only a few times. The genes are TRBV29-1 and TRBJ2-7, with no clear D. V lost 4 bases and J lost 6, with 22 bases in between. Looked up from germline, CDR1 is SQVTM and CDR2 is ANQGSEA. This CDR3 comprises 15 residues. The chain's CDR3 is CSVAPKVRGDGEQYF. The DNA of the CDR3 is TGCAGCGTTGCTCCCAAAGTAAGAGGCGACGGCGAGCAGTACTTC.

The chain recombines TRBV7-2 with TRBJ2-1; a possible D gene is TRBD1 (7 bases). CDR1 and CDR2 from the germline V gene are SGHTA and FQGNSA. The CDR3 runs to 15 residues. V lost 5 bases, J lost 2 bases, and 13 bases lay in between. The CDR3 DNA is TGTGCCAGCAGCGGGGCGGGACAGCCCTACAATGAGCAGTTCTTC. As protein: CASSGAGQPYNEQFF.

The chain is built from TRBV14 and TRBJ2-3; no clear D. Trimming shortened V by 3 bases and J by 7 bases, and 8 bases separated the two germline ends. Germline CDR1 and CDR2: SGHDN and FVKESK. The CDR3 consists of 12 residues. The CDR3 bases are TGTGCCAGCAGCCAGTCAATAAATACGCAGTATTTT. It codes for CASSQSINTQYF.

The chain joins TRBV5-1 to TRBJ2-7; TRBD1 might be the D (6 bases). CDR1 and CDR2 (germline): SGHRS, YFSETQ. The CDR3 loop spans 15 amino acids. Trimming cost V 1 base and J 1 base, with 12 bases left between them. The CDR3: CASSLSPGQSYEQYF. The CDR3 DNA reads as TGCGCCAGCAGCTTGTCCCCAGGACAGTCCTACGAGCAGTACTTC.

The V and J genes are TRBV19 and TRBJ2-1; the D is unclear. Germline V gene sequence: CDR1 LNHDA, CDR2 SQIVND (reference sequence). Trimming took off 3 bases at V and 6 bases at J, with 9 bases between the two ends. The CDR3 length is 13 residues. CDR3 sequence: CASSIRMGNEQFF. In nucleotides, the CDR3 is TGTGCCAGTAGTATCAGGATGGGCAATGAGCAGTTCTTC.

This sequence joins TRBV6-5 and TRBJ2-3; the D gene is possibly TRBD1 (5 bases). Germline lookup yields CDR1 MNHEY and CDR2 SVGAGI. V was cut by 6 bases and J by 1 base, with 8 bases left in between. CDR3 length equals 13 residues. The CDR3 here is CASSRQRTDTQYF. In nucleotides, the CDR3 is TGTGCCAGCAGCCGACAGCGCACAGATACGCAGTATTTT.

Only a few counts were recorded for this clone. Other DNA sequences in this specimen translate into the identical CDR3. The chain links TRBV30 to TRBJ2-7; a weak D match, TRBD1 (6 bases). This CDR3 is 12 amino acids long. Trimming removed 1 base from V and 3 bases from J, with 7 bases in between. Germline CDR1 GTSNPN, CDR2 SVGIG (reference sequence). CDR3 DNA sequence: TGTGCCTGGAGTGAACAGGGCTACGAGCAGTACTTC. It translates to CAWSEQGYEQYF.

This clone was seen only a few times. V is TRBV10-3 and J is TRBJ1-5; 9 bases fit TRBD1. Per germline, CDR1 ENHRY and CDR2 SYGVKD. This CDR3 comprises 12 residues. The junction had 5 bases not matched to a gene; V was cut back by 10 bases and J by 7 bases. The CDR3 here is CATRTGAQPQHF. CDR3 bases: TGTGCCACCAGGACAGGGGCGCAGCCCCAGCATTTT.